This passage covers 28 T cell receptor beta chains from one sample sequenced in a study of blood T cell repertoires in COVID-19. Libraries were prepared by immunoSEQ multiplex PCR; TCRdb keeps only in-frame clonotypes and omits some of them. The data show about 220,000 clones, 84% seen once. Material: peripheral blood. The receptor source for this set is a woman aged 55-69 years who had recovered from COVID-19.

The chain has TRBV13 and TRBJ2-1; 9 nucleotides line up with TRBD2. CDR3 length: 16 amino acids. V shed 5 bases, J shed 9 bases, and the junction held 14 bases outside the gene matches. The germline CDR1 and CDR2 sequences are PRHDT and FYEKMQ (reference sequence). CDR3 in amino acids: CASSTSRASGAGEQFF. For the CDR3, the DNA is TGTGCCAGCAGCACGAGTAGGGCTAGCGGGGCAGGTGAGCAGTTCTTC.

The chain is built from TRBV11-1 and TRBJ2-5; TRBD2 might be the D (5 bases). Germline CDR1 reads SGHAT; CDR2 reads FQDESV (reference sequence). With 4 bases removed from V and 3 bases from J, the gap between germline ends came to 9 bases. The CDR3 is 13 residues long. For the CDR3, the DNA is TGTGCCAGCAGCTGGACTGGAAAAGAGACCCAGTACTTC. Translated: CASSWTGKETQYF. The full variable domain, its missing parts supplied by reference TRBV11-1 and TRBJ2-5, is EAEVAQSPRYKITEKSQAVAFWCDPISGHATLYWYRQILGQGPELLVQFQDESVVDDSQLPKDRFSAERLKGVDSTLKIQPAELGDSAMYLCASSWTGKETQYFGPGTRLLVL.

The J gene is TRBJ2-7, the V gene TRBV6-5, with TRBD1 matching 11 bases. The CDR3 contains 13 residues. Trimming at V came to 7 bases and at J to 6 bases, leaving 5 bases not matched to a gene. The germline CDR1 and CDR2 sequences are MNHEY and SVGAGI. CDR3 sequence reads: CASTGQGASEQYF. The CDR3 bases are TGTGCCAGCACCGGACAGGGGGCGAGCGAGCAGTACTTC.

This rearrangement joins TRBV10-3 to TRBJ1-2; 8 bases align to TRBD1. Germline CDR1 and CDR2: ENHRY and SYGVKD. There are 16 residues in the CDR3. V was clipped by 3 bases and J by 4 bases; unmatched bases: 10. Here the CDR3 DNA reads TGTGCCATCAGTGAAGGGCAGGGGGCGTCTATCTATGGCTACACCTTC. Translated: CAISEGQGASIYGYTF.

The chain uses TRBV9 and TRBJ1-6; possibly TRBD1 for D (5 bases). Germline V gene data show CDR1 as SGDLS and CDR2 as YYNGEE. With 2 bases removed from V and 7 bases from J, the gap between germline ends came to 10 bases. The CDR3 covers 14 residues. The CDR3 sequence: CASSVSGGNSPLHF. The CDR3 nucleotides are TGTGCCAGCAGCGTTAGTGGGGGGAATTCACCCCTCCACTTT. The complete variable domain, with remaining parts taken from reference TRBV9 and TRBJ1-6, reads DSGVTQTPKHLITATGQRVTLRCSPRSGDLSVYWYQQSLDQGLQFLIQYYNGEERAKGNILERFSAQQFPDLHSELNLSSLELGDSALYFCASSVSGGNSPLHFGNGTRLTVT.

This sequence joins TRBV11-2 and TRBJ2-1, with 10 bases fitting TRBD2. The CDR3 is 16 amino acids. V lost 4 bases and J lost 2; bases outside the gene matches: 5. CDR1 is SGHAT, CDR2 FQNNGV, per germline. The CDR3 bases are TGTGCCAGCAGCTCTCTAGCGGGGGCCCCCTACAATGAGCAGTTCTTC. It specifies CASSSLAGAPYNEQFF. The whole variable domain, remainder taken from reference TRBV11-2 and TRBJ2-1, is EAGVAQSPRYKIIEKRQSVAFWCNPISGHATLYWYQQILGQGPKLLIQFQNNGVVDDSQLPKDRFSAERLKGVDSTLKIQPAKLEDSAVYLCASSSLAGAPYNEQFFGPGTRLTVL.

The gene calls are TRBV7-2 and TRBJ1-3; no clear D. The CDR3 is 13 residues long. V lost 1 base to trimming and J lost 8 bases, with 9 bases between them. Germline V CDR1 and CDR2: SGHTA, FQGNSA. The CDR3 region is CASSLDRGDTIYF. CDR3 DNA: TGTGCCAGCAGCTTAGATCGGGGAGACACCATATATTTT.

In this sample, this clone turned up a few times. V is TRBV6-6 and J is TRBJ1-5; D unclear. Germline V gene sequence: CDR1 MNHNY, CDR2 SVGAGI (reference sequence). Trimming shortened V by 0 bases and J by 1 base, and 7 bases separated the two germline ends. The CDR3 is 15 amino acids. The CDR3 protein is CASSYSGRSNQPQHF. Here the CDR3 DNA reads TGTGCCAGCAGTTACTCTGGCAGGAGCAATCAGCCCCAGCATTTT.

For this clone: One end of the junction fails to match germline, which may point to a read error. The chain carries TRBV7-7 and TRBJ2-1; TRBD2 aligns across 11 bases. Germline CDR1 and CDR2: SSHAT and FNYEAQ (reference sequence). The CDR3 runs 17 residues. CDR3 in amino acids: CASSLGLAGGLRDEQFF. The CDR3 DNA sequence: TGTGCTAGCAGCTTAGGGCTAGCGGGGGGACTTAGGGATGAGCAGTTCTTC.

The rearrangement joins TRBV4-2 to TRBJ2-3, with 8 bases lining up with TRBD2. The ends lost 0 bases at V and 3 bases at J; junction bases unmatched: 8. CDR3 length equals 17 residues. Germline-derived CDR1 and CDR2 are LGHNA and YNFKEQ. This CDR3 reads CASSQEPGGPVTDTQYF. Written as DNA, the CDR3 is TGTGCCAGCAGCCAAGAGCCGGGGGGGCCGGTAACAGATACGCAGTATTTT.

The chain carries TRBV19 and TRBJ1-1; TRBD1 is a possible D gene (5 bases). V gave up 5 bases and J gave up 1 base, with 8 bases separating them. Germline V CDR1 and CDR2: LNHDA, SQIVND (reference sequence). The CDR3 runs to 13 residues. The CDR3 bases are TGTGCCAGTAGTCGAACAGGGAACACTGAAGCTTTCTTT. Protein sequence: CASSRTGNTEAFF. The complete variable domain, with remaining parts taken from reference TRBV19 and TRBJ1-1, reads DGGITQSPKYLFRKEGQNVTLSCEQNLNHDAMYWYRQDPGQGLRLIYYSQIVNDFQKGDIAEGYSVSREKKESFPLTVTSAQKNPTAFYLCASSRTGNTEAFFGQGTRLTVV.

V usage is TRBV10-3 and J usage is TRBJ2-2; 9 bases align to TRBD1. The CDR3 length is 14 residues. J was trimmed by 6 bases and V by 6 bases; bases with no gene match: 5. Germline assignment: CDR1 ENHRY and CDR2 SYGVKD. The CDR3 nucleotides read TGTGCCATCAGGGAGGGGACAGGGTCCGGGGAGCTGTTTTTT. Amino acids: CAIREGTGSGELFF.

This clone was observed once. Written as DNA, the CDR3 is TGTGCCAGCAGCTTAGTAACCAGGCGAAATGAAAAACTGTTTTTT. It encodes CASSLVTRRNEKLFF. V usage is TRBV11-2 and J usage is TRBJ1-4; D call uncertain. CDR3 length equals 15 residues. Trimming cost V 1 base and J 5 bases, with 11 bases left between them. Germline loops: CDR1 SGHAT, CDR2 FQNNGV.

The rearrangement joins TRBV7-8 to TRBJ2-5, with 9 positions matching TRBD1. CDR3 length equals 16 residues. Germline assignment: CDR1 SGHVS and CDR2 FQNEAQ. V lost 5 bases, J lost 4 bases, and 11 bases stayed unmatched. CDR3 DNA: TGTGCCAGCAGCCGAGAGTGGGGACAGGGAGGAGAGACCCAGTACTTC. Encoded protein: CASSREWGQGGETQYF.

This clone is classed as medium-sized. The CDR3 region is CASSKGLAGGETQYF. The CDR3 DNA is TGTGCCAGCAGCAAAGGACTAGCGGGGGGAGAGACCCAGTACTTC. The chain is built from TRBV21-1 and TRBJ2-5; TRBD2 reflects the table's D call only, with no check against the DNA. TRBV21-1 is tagged as a pseudogene. This CDR3 spans 15 amino acids.

A single count supports this clone. The J gene is TRBJ2-3, the V gene TRBV7-3; 8 nucleotides agree with TRBD2. The germline CDR1 and CDR2 sequences are SGHTA and FQGTGA. Losses at the gene ends were 2 bases for V and 1 base for J; bases not matched to a gene: 2. The CDR3 runs to 15 residues. The CDR3 DNA reads as TGTGCCAGCAGCTTATTGACTAGCGGCACAGATACGCAGTATTTT. This codes for CASSLLTSGTDTQYF. The complete variable domain, with remaining parts taken from reference TRBV7-3 and TRBJ2-3, reads GAGVSQTPSNKVTEKGKYVELRCDPISGHTALYWYRQSLGQGPEFLIYFQGTGAADDSGLPNDRFFAVRPEGSVSTLKIQRTERGDSAVYLCASSLLTSGTDTQYFGPGTRLTVL.

V is TRBV2 and J is TRBJ2-4, with TRBD1 matching 8 bases. CDR3 length equals 15 residues. The germline gives CDR1 SNHLY, CDR2 FYNNEI. The ends lost 2 bases at V and 3 bases at J; junction bases unmatched: 3. The CDR3: CASSEQGAGKNIQYF. For the CDR3, the DNA is TGTGCCAGCAGTGAACAGGGGGCCGGCAAAAACATTCAGTACTTC.

The chain links TRBV19 to TRBJ2-1, with 8 nucleotides matching TRBD2. J gave up 5 bases and V 6 bases, and 12 bases lay outside the gene matches. This CDR3 spans 16 amino acids. The germline V gene has CDR1 LNHDA and CDR2 SQIVND (reference sequence). Here the CDR3 reads CASSTRSRGGHNEQFF. The CDR3 coding sequence is TGTGCCAGTAGCACCCGTAGTCGGGGGGGGCACAATGAGCAGTTCTTC.

This sequence joins TRBV5-8 and TRBJ2-6; possibly TRBD1 for D (5 bases). The CDR3 has 15 amino acids. The germline V gene encodes CDR1 SGHTS and CDR2 YDEGEE. The V end lost 4 bases, the J end lost 0 bases, and 8 bases lay between the germline ends. The CDR3 DNA reads TGTGCCAGCAGCCCAGGGAACTCTGGGGCCAACGTCCTGACTTTC. It translates to CASSPGNSGANVLTF.

The chain combines TRBV19 with TRBJ2-1; tentatively, D is TRBD2 (7 bases). Deletions cut 9 bases from V and 10 bases from J, with 19 bases between. The germline CDR1 and CDR2 sequences are LNHDA and SQIVND (reference sequence). The CDR3 runs to 13 residues. CDR3 sequence (DNA): TGTGCCAGCAATGGTCGGGGGGCGGGCGAGCAGTTCTTC. Translated, it gives CASNGRGAGEQFF.

This chain uses TRBV14 with TRBJ2-3; 8 bases align to TRBD1. In germline, CDR1 is SGHDN, CDR2 FVKESK. The trim removed 4 bases at V and 4 bases at J, leaving 4 bases unmatched. The CDR3 totals 14 residues. CDR3 protein: CASSPGTGPDTQYF. The CDR3, as DNA: TGTGCCAGCAGCCCGGGGACAGGACCAGATACGCAGTATTTT.

V is TRBV7-3 and J is TRBJ2-1; 8 bases agree with TRBD2. V gave up 5 bases and J gave up 4 bases; unmatched junction bases: 10. The CDR3 length is 16 residues. Germline assignment: CDR1 SGHTA and CDR2 FQGTGA. Here the CDR3 reads CASSPRGSGGYNEQFF. The CDR3 region has the DNA TGTGCCAGCAGCCCTCGAGGCAGCGGGGGTTACAATGAGCAGTTCTTC.

The chain is built from TRBV6-2 or TRBV6-3 and TRBJ2-7, with TRBD1 identical over 9 bases. Germline V lookup: CDR1 MNHEY, CDR2 SVGEGT. V shed 5 bases, J shed 5 bases, and the junction held 7 bases outside the gene matches. This CDR3 has 14 residues. The CDR3 loop reads CASSTPGQGNEQYF. In nucleotides, the CDR3 is TGTGCCAGCAGTACCCCGGGACAGGGAAACGAGCAGTACTTC.

In this sample, this clone turned up a few times. Relative to the germline gene, one junction end is altered; a read error may explain this. The chain carries TRBV7-7 and TRBJ1-6; tentative D call: TRBD1 (5 bases). The germline V gene has CDR1 SSHAT and CDR2 FNYEAQ (reference sequence). CDR3 length: 16 amino acids. The CDR3 reads CASSRLSETVISPLHF. The DNA for the CDR3 is TGTGCTAGCAGCCGTCTATCTGAGACAGTCATTTCACCCCTCCACTTT.

This clone was counted a few times. The rearrangement uses TRBV19 and TRBJ2-2, with 8 nucleotides matching TRBD1. CDR3 size: 14 residues. J lost 6 bases, V lost 5 bases, and 5 bases had no gene match. Germline loops: CDR1 LNHDA, CDR2 SQIVND (reference sequence). The CDR3 loop reads CASSFEQGAGELFF. The CDR3 DNA reads TGTGCCAGTAGTTTCGAACAGGGGGCCGGGGAGCTGTTTTTT.

V gene TRBV24-1 combines with J gene TRBJ2-4; weak D call: TRBD1 (5 bases). There are 12 residues in the CDR3. The germline V gene encodes CDR1 KGHDR and CDR2 SFDVKD. V lost 3 bases and J 6 bases, leaving 5 bases between the germline ends. For the CDR3, the DNA is TGTGCCACCAGTGATAGGGGAAACATTCAGTACTTC. It encodes CATSDRGNIQYF.

The chain recombines TRBV2 with TRBJ2-3; a weak D match, TRBD2 (6 bases). Germline V gene data show CDR1 as SNHLY and CDR2 as FYNNEI. There are 15 residues in the CDR3. The V and J ends lost 4 bases and 2 bases respectively, with 13 bases between them. The CDR3 nucleotides are TGTGCCAGCAGTGTTCCGGGACTCCCCACAGATACGCAGTATTTT. It yields the protein CASSVPGLPTDTQYF.

The chain is built from TRBV6-1 and TRBJ1-1; 9 bases agree with TRBD1. This CDR3 has 14 amino acids. Germline assignment: CDR1 MNHNS and CDR2 SASEGT. V lost 3 bases, J lost 11 bases, and 10 bases stayed unmatched. The CDR3 spells CASSERGQGIFAFF. CDR3 nucleotides: TGTGCCAGCAGTGAGAGGGGACAGGGTATATTCGCTTTCTTT.